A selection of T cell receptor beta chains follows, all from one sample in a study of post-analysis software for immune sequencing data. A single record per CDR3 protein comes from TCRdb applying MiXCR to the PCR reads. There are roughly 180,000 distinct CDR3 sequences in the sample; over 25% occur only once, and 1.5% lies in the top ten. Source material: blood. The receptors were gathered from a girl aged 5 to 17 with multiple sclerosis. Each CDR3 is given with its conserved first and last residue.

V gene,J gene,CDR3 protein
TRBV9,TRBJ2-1,CASSVALTWDNEQFF
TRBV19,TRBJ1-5,CASGLQGAYSNQPQHF
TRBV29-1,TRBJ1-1,CSVESTNTEAFF
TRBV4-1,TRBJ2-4,CASSRSGGSKNIQYF
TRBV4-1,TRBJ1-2,CASSQELLLGQTHGYTF
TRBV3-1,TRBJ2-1,CASSPPLTGTIVHNEQFF
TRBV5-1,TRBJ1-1,CASSRRFQGDTEAFF
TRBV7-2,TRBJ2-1,CASSPGTRVYEQFF
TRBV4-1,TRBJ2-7,CASSPGESGAYEQYF
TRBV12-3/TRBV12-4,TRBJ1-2,CASTTDRAYGYTF
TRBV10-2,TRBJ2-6,CASSDRGSSGANVLTF